Below are 27 T cell receptor beta chains sequenced from a single sample in a study of neoadjuvant anti-PD-1 for oral cavity cancer. Stated time point: after neoadjuvant nivolumab, at surgical resection. Sequencing used immunoSEQ multiplex PCR; TCRdb keeps in-frame clones, though not all of them. The sample has 55,000 to 75,000 clones, roughly 90% seen once. The starting material was PBMCs, obtained after nivolumab (anti-PD-1) treatment. The receptors derive from a person between 40 and 85 years old with oral cavity squamous cell carcinoma.

The chain employs TRBV4-2 and TRBJ1-2; D uncertain. Trimming cost V 6 bases and J 9 bases, with 11 bases left between them. Germline V gene sequence: CDR1 LGHNA, CDR2 YNFKEQ. This CDR3 is 11 amino acids long. CDR3 protein: CASRAERSYTF. The CDR3 coding sequence is TGTGCCAGCAGGGCGGAACGTAGCTACACCTTC.

This clone is a singleton in its sample. Other DNA sequences in the sample encode the same CDR3. In DNA, the CDR3 is TGTGCCAGCAGTCCCGGCTATGGCTACACCTTC. It is translated as CASSPGYGYTF. The rearrangement joins TRBV6-5 to TRBJ1-2; D unclear. Germline CDR1 MNHEY, CDR2 SVGAGI. With 5 bases removed from V and 4 bases from J, the gap between germline ends came to 5 bases. The CDR3 consists of 11 residues.

V and J are TRBV5-1 and TRBJ1-5, with D possibly matching TRBD1 (5 bases). There are 12 residues in the CDR3. V lost 0 bases and J lost 9, with 7 bases in between. Germline lookup yields CDR1 SGHRS and CDR2 YFSETQ. CDR3 bases: TGCGCCAGCAGCTTGGACACAGGGCCCCAGCATTTT. The encoded protein is CASSLDTGPQHF.

The chain couples TRBV11-2 to TRBJ2-5; the D gene could be TRBD1 or TRBD2 (5 bases each). Trimming pared 0 bases from V and 2 bases from J, leaving 10 bases between. The CDR3 extends over 15 amino acids. CDR1 and CDR2 (germline): SGHAT, FQNNGV. CDR3 region: CASSLDRGRQETQYF. CDR3 coding DNA: TGTGCCAGCAGCTTAGATCGGGGCAGGCAAGAGACCCAGTACTTC.

V and J are TRBV14 and TRBJ1-2, with unresolved D. Germline CDR1 is SGHDN and CDR2 is FVKESK. The CDR3 is 12 amino acids. Trimming cost V 0 bases and J 6 bases, with 5 bases left between them. The CDR3 spells CASSQDRDGYTF. In DNA form, the CDR3 reads TGTGCCAGCAGCCAAGATCGGGATGGCTACACCTTC.

The chain is built from TRBV7-3 and TRBJ1-5; D not certain. The V end was cut by 3 bases, the J end by 6 bases, with 9 bases between. Looked up from germline, CDR1 is SGHTA and CDR2 is FQGTGA. The CDR3 has 13 residues. CDR3 in amino acids: CASSLERGQPQHF. The CDR3, as DNA: TGTGCCAGCAGCTTGGAAAGAGGTCAGCCCCAGCATTTT.

This chain connects TRBV9 to TRBJ2-5; possible D gene TRBD2, 5 bases. The CDR3 length is 15 residues. Germline V lookup: CDR1 SGDLS, CDR2 YYNGEE. The V end was cut by 4 bases, the J end by 2 bases, with 15 bases between. The CDR3 bases are TGTGCCAGCAGCCCGGACCTCAGACTACAAGAGACCCAGTACTTC. Amino acid sequence: CASSPDLRLQETQYF. The variable domain in full, completed from reference TRBV9 and TRBJ2-5, reads DSGVTQTPKHLITATGQRVTLRCSPRSGDLSVYWYQQSLDQGLQFLIQYYNGEERAKGNILERFSAQQFPDLHSELNLSSLELGDSALYFCASSPDLRLQETQYFGPGTRLLVL.

The rearrangement links TRBV20-1 to TRBJ2-7; D is perhaps TRBD1 (6 bases). This CDR3 spans 11 amino acids. The ends were cut back, 7 bases at V and 6 bases at J, with 13 bases in the middle. Germline V lookup: CDR1 DFQATT, CDR2 SNEGSKA (reference sequence). The chain's CDR3 is CSVTGWGEQYF. The CDR3 bases are TGCAGTGTTACAGGGTGGGGCGAGCAGTACTTC.

The rearrangement links TRBV4-2 to TRBJ2-1; D is unresolved. Trimming removed 0 bases from V and 0 bases from J, with 9 bases in between. The CDR3 runs 16 residues. CDR1 and CDR2 from the germline V gene are LGHNA and YNFKEQ. The CDR3 sequence is CASSQDFPSSYNEQFF. The CDR3 coding sequence is TGTGCCAGCAGCCAAGACTTCCCGAGCTCCTACAATGAGCAGTTCTTC.

The CDR3 coding sequence is TGCGCCAGCAGCCAAGTGATCATCGCAGGGAAGGTTGGTGGCTACACCTTC. This sequence encodes CASSQVIIAGKVGGYTF. This chain uses TRBV4-1 with TRBJ1-2, with D possibly being TRBD1 (5 bases). V was pared by 1 base and J by 7 bases, with 22 bases between. Germline values: CDR1 MGHRA, CDR2 YSYEKL. CDR3 length: 17 residues.

The genes are TRBV5-1 and TRBJ1-5; 10 bases agree with TRBD1. The CDR3 extends over 14 amino acids. Germline CDR1 SGHRS, CDR2 YFSETQ. J lost 4 bases, V lost 6 bases, and 4 bases had no gene match. The CDR3 loop reads CASKPGQGNQPQHF. The CDR3 coding sequence is TGCGCCAGCAAACCGGGACAGGGGAATCAGCCCCAGCATTTT.

The J gene is TRBJ1-4, the V gene TRBV5-1; 8 bases agree with TRBD1. The trim removed 4 bases at V and 4 bases at J, leaving 3 bases unmatched. In germline, CDR1 is SGHRS, CDR2 YFSETQ. There are 14 residues in the CDR3. CDR3: CASSQGQGNEKLFF. The CDR3 nucleotides read TGCGCCAGCAGCCAAGGACAGGGTAATGAAAAACTGTTTTTT. Filled out from reference TRBV5-1 and TRBJ1-4, the complete variable domain reads KAGVTQTPRYLIKTRGQQVTLSCSPISGHRSVSWYQQTPGQGLQFLFEYFSETQRNKGNFPGRFSGRQFSNSRSEMNVSTLELGDSALYLCASSQGQGNEKLFFGSGTQLSVL.

V and J are TRBV10-3 and TRBJ2-2, with TRBD2 matching over 7 bases. The CDR3 covers 15 residues. Germline V gives CDR1 ENHRY, CDR2 SYGVKD. The junction had 3 bases not matched to a gene; V was cut back by 5 bases and J by 0 bases. The CDR3 region has the DNA TGTGCCATCAGTCTAGCGGATTCGAACACCGGGGAGCTGTTTTTT. This translates into CAISLADSNTGELFF.

The chain combines TRBV10-3 with TRBJ1-1; possible D gene TRBD1, 6 bases. Trimming cost V 9 bases and J 3 bases, with 14 bases left between them. This CDR3 is 13 amino acids long. Germline V gives CDR1 ENHRY, CDR2 SYGVKD. The CDR3 here is CAIGGGPDTEAFF. The CDR3 bases are TGTGCCATAGGGGGGGGCCCGGACACTGAAGCTTTCTTT.

The chain uses TRBV4-2 and TRBJ1-5; D not resolved. The CDR3 has 16 residues. Germline CDR1 is LGHNA and CDR2 is YNFKEQ. Trimming took 1 base from V and 7 from J, leaving 17 bases between them. For the CDR3, the DNA is TGTGCCAGCAGCCAAGGCTTTAACCCAGACGGGCAGCCCCAGCATTTT. Encoded protein: CASSQGFNPDGQPQHF.

The chain uses TRBV11-2 and TRBJ2-7, with 8 nucleotides matching TRBD1. The V and J ends lost 2 bases and 5 bases, in that order; junction bases with no gene match: 5. CDR3 length: 14 amino acids. The germline V gene encodes CDR1 SGHAT and CDR2 FQNNGV. The CDR3 loop is CASSLQGAVNEQYF. CDR3 DNA: TGTGCCAGCAGCTTACAGGGGGCAGTCAACGAGCAGTACTTC.

This chain links TRBV7-6 with TRBJ2-1; D gene ambiguous. Trimming left V 6 bases short and J 0 bases short, with 12 bases between. Germline-derived CDR1 and CDR2 are SGHVS and FNYEAQ. The CDR3 extends over 15 amino acids. The CDR3 nucleotides read TGTGCCAGCAGTTCTCTCCCGGACTCCTACAATGAGCAGTTCTTC. This encodes CASSSLPDSYNEQFF.

The chain carries TRBV30 and TRBJ2-2; TRBD1 agrees at 10 bases. CDR1 and CDR2 from the germline V gene are GTSNPN and SVGIG (reference sequence). V shed 3 bases, J shed 7 bases, and the junction held 8 bases outside the gene matches. This CDR3 region has 15 residues. CDR3 in amino acids: CAWRYSWTGGGELFF. The DNA for the CDR3 is TGTGCCTGGAGATATTCCTGGACAGGGGGCGGGGAGCTGTTTTTT.

The chain carries TRBV19 and TRBJ2-7; 10 positions agree with TRBD1. This CDR3 is built from 12 residues. The germline V gene has CDR1 LNHDA and CDR2 SQIVND (reference sequence). V dropped 10 bases and J dropped 3; count of bases not matched to a gene: 3. The CDR3 DNA is TGTGCCACGGGACAGGGGATCTACGAGCAGTACTTC. Translation: CATGQGIYEQYF.

The sample holds one count of this clone. The rearrangement uses TRBV6-4 and TRBJ2-3, with D uncertain. The V gene lost 3 bases and the J gene lost 0 bases, with 10 bases spanning the gap. The V gene's germline CDR1 is MRHNA and CDR2 SNTAGT. This CDR3 spans 15 amino acids. This CDR3 reads CASSEGGSSTDTQYF. In DNA, the CDR3 is TGTGCCAGCAGTGAAGGCGGATCTAGCACAGATACGCAGTATTTT.

V gene TRBV27 combines with J gene TRBJ1-5; D unclear. V was trimmed by 6 bases and J by 2 bases, leaving 14 bases between them. In germline, CDR1 is MNHEY, CDR2 SMNVEV (reference sequence). The CDR3 is made up of 15 amino acids. The CDR3 here is CASSRGVSGNQPQHF. The DNA for the CDR3 is TGTGCCAGCAGCCGAGGAGTTTCGGGCAATCAGCCCCAGCATTTT.

This clone was observed a few times. This chain links TRBV30 with TRBJ2-1; 14 bases are a match to TRBD2. CDR1 is GTSNPN and CDR2 is SVGIG in the germline V gene (reference sequence). There are 15 residues in the CDR3. The trim removed 5 bases at V and 8 bases at J, leaving 8 bases unmatched. The CDR3 DNA sequence: TGTGCCTGGGGGAATGGACTAGCGGGAGGATATGAGCAGTTCTTC. It codes for CAWGNGLAGGYEQFF.

V and J are TRBV2 and TRBJ1-1; 10 positions match TRBD1. This CDR3 is 15 amino acids long. The V gene's germline CDR1 is SNHLY and CDR2 FYNNEI. The junction had 5 bases not matched to a gene; V was cut back by 6 bases and J by 1 base. The CDR3 is CASSRRTGGNTEAFF. CDR3 nucleotides: TGTGCCAGCAGCAGACGGACAGGGGGGAACACTGAAGCTTTCTTT. The whole variable domain, filled in from reference TRBV2 and TRBJ1-1, reads EPEVTQTPSHQVTQMGQEVILRCVPISNHLYFYWYRQILGQKVEFLVSFYNNEISEKSEIFDDQFSVERPDGSNFTLKIRSTKLEDSAMYFCASSRRTGGNTEAFFGQGTRLTVV.

This clone has just a few counts. The V and J genes are TRBV7-6 and TRBJ2-1, with 12 nucleotides matching TRBD2. Germline V gene data show CDR1 as SGHVS and CDR2 as FNYEAQ. The junction had 1 base not matched to a gene; V was cut back by 2 bases and J by 5 bases. This CDR3 is 15 amino acids long. CDR3 in amino acids: CASSLTSGRNNEQFF. CDR3 in DNA: TGTGCCAGCAGCTTAACTAGCGGGAGGAACAATGAGCAGTTCTTC.

The CDR3 sequence: CASRRAMAGSYEQYF. In nucleotides, the CDR3 is TGTGCCAGCAGGCGGGCGATGGCCGGCTCCTACGAGCAGTACTTC. The V and J genes are TRBV7-9 and TRBJ2-7; D is possibly TRBD2 (5 bases). Germline V gives CDR1 SEHNR, CDR2 FQNEAQ (reference sequence). The CDR3 loop spans 15 amino acids. V lost 6 bases and J lost 0, with 15 bases in between.

This chain uses TRBV10-3 with TRBJ2-4, with D perhaps being TRBD1 or TRBD2 (6 bases each). V was pared by 3 bases and J by 1 base, with 28 bases between. This CDR3 has 21 residues. Germline V gene sequence: CDR1 ENHRY, CDR2 SYGVKD. The CDR3 nucleotides are TGTGCCATCAGTGATCCTTCGAGGCGGTCTCGGGGGCAGTTGGCCAAAAACATTCAGTACTTC. Amino acids: CAISDPSRRSRGQLAKNIQYF.

This clone was detected once. The chain couples TRBV5-8 to TRBJ2-1, with TRBD2 identical over 10 bases. Germline V gives CDR1 SGHTS, CDR2 YDEGEE. This CDR3 has 15 residues. V shed 4 bases and J 4 bases; nucleotides not matched to a gene: 5. In nucleotides, the CDR3 is TGTGCCAGCAGCAAAACTAGCGGGAAATACAATGAGCAGTTCTTC. Encoded protein: CASSKTSGKYNEQFF. The whole variable domain, remainder taken from reference TRBV5-8 and TRBJ2-1, is EAGVTQSPTHLIKTRGQQATLRCSPISGHTSVYWYQQALGLGLQFLLWYDEGEERNRGNFPPRFSGRQFPNYSSELNVNALELEDSALYLCASSKTSGKYNEQFFGPGTRLTVL.